This T cell receptor beta chain was retrieved from a study of blood T cell repertoires in COVID-19 (dated by TCRdb to the early 2020s). With respect to the entire study: Samples from collaborators originated in the United States, Italy and Spain and spanned both the acute and convalescent phases of COVID-19. The material from the prospective study consisted of cDNA or gDNA derived from T cells, B-cell-depleted T cells, or PBMCs. The repertoires were released in a freely available public database meant as a resource for research on the immune response to SARS-CoV-2. Where available, HLA class I and class II types were taken from metadata supplied by the sample provider and were not determined by assay-based typing. The dataset comprised deeply sampled blood TCRbeta repertoires from subjects exposed to, actively infected with, or recovered from COVID-19. Nearly every sample came with metadata listing a de-identified subject ID, COVID-19 status, age in years and sex. Samples were obtained from the ongoing ImmuneRACE study (first 160 participants) and from some 1,300 subjects provided by 6 global collaborators. What the research found in general, with its limitations: The quantity of clinical and demographic metadata differed by source and by participant and was supplied without curation.

Each collaborating institution followed its own protocols to collect whole blood in K2EDTA tubes. For TCRbeta analysis, collaborator samples were shipped as frozen whole blood, as isolated PBMCs, or as DNA extracted from either sample type. TCRbeta CDR3 regions were amplified from genomic DNA by means of the immunoSEQ Assay, a bias-controlled multiplex PCR. The published analysis was carried out like this. Nucleated cell counts per sample were estimated from amplification of reference gene primers within the assay. Sequence reads were collapsed and filtered to measure the absolute abundance of every unique TCRbeta CDR3 rearrangement. Productive Simpson clonality was computed per sample as the square root of Simpson's diversity index over productive rearrangements. In its TCRdb copy, this immuneACCESS table keeps in-frame sequences only and misses some clones. Where compared with another copy, unresolved V genes explain less than half of these, and the others have no known cause. From that table come the V and J calls and clone size; the DNA was used to work out D and trimming. The sample table records around 270,000 clones; approximately 81% of these occur just once. The ten largest clones represent 4.2% of the sample.

Notes on this clone: There is no known antigen for this receptor. Base qualities are not recorded, but no much larger clone differs from it by a single base.

Counted from cysteine to phenylalanine, this CDR3 has 15 amino acids. Only CDR3 DNA remains: 45 bases, in frame from the first base. V has 4 bases trimmed and J has 5 bases trimmed; junction bases matching no gene number 9. CDR1 LGHNA and CDR2 YSLEER were looked up in the germline V gene. The chain couples TRBV4-3 to TRBJ1-2, and TRBD1 matches 8 of the central bases. The sequence derives from a man aged 55 to 70 with acute or convalescent COVID-19. Sequencing was done on a sample of peripheral blood. The nucleotides read TGCGCCAGCAGCCCAGGGACAGGTGAACGATATGGCTACACCTTC. The resulting protein is CASSPGTGERYGYTF.